What follows are 14 T cell receptor beta chains derived from one specimen sequenced in a study of blood T cell repertoires in COVID-19. The method was immunoSEQ multiplex PCR; TCRdb's version includes in-frame clones alone and lacks a portion of them. Altogether around 260,000 clones are present, around four fifths being singletons, with the ten largest covering 4.2%. Source material: peripheral blood. The receptors were gathered from a man between 60 and 70 years old with acute or convalescent COVID-19.

The chain joins TRBV18 to TRBJ2-5; D gene ambiguous. The CDR3 sequence is 12 residues long. V lost 1 base to trimming and J lost 5 bases, with 5 bases between them. Germline CDR1 KGHSH, CDR2 LQKENI. CDR3 sequence (DNA): TGTGCCAGCTCACCACGCGTGGAGACCCAGTACTTC. Amino acids: CASSPRVETQYF.

J is TRBJ2-6 and V is TRBV6-5; D perhaps matches TRBD1 (5 bases). The ends were cut back, 6 bases at V and 1 base at J, with 10 bases in the middle. The germline gives CDR1 MNHEY, CDR2 SVGAGI. The CDR3 is 15 amino acids. The CDR3 loop is CASRNRYSGANVLTF. For the CDR3, the DNA is TGTGCCAGCAGAAACAGGTATTCTGGGGCCAACGTCCTGACTTTC.

The chain carries TRBV27 and TRBJ1-6; D gene uncertain. CDR3 length equals 13 residues. The V and J ends lost 5 bases and 15 bases respectively, with 17 bases between them. CDR1 and CDR2 (germline): MNHEY, SMNVEV (reference sequence). The CDR3 is CASSQLGVGFLHF. In DNA, the CDR3 is TGTGCCAGCAGTCAGTTGGGAGTAGGATTCCTCCACTTT.

The chain combines TRBV9 with TRBJ2-1, with 7 bases aligning to TRBD2. This CDR3 is 15 amino acids long. Germline CDR1 SGDLS, CDR2 YYNGEE. V lost 0 bases and J lost 0; bases outside the gene matches: 0. CDR3 sequence: CASSVAGGSYNEQFF. In nucleotides, the CDR3 is TGTGCCAGCAGCGTAGCGGGGGGCTCCTACAATGAGCAGTTCTTC.

The CDR3: CASSGAGAIRPQHF. The CDR3 DNA follows: TGTGCCAGCAGTGGGGCAGGGGCAATCAGGCCCCAGCATTTT. The J gene is TRBJ1-5, the V gene TRBV2; possible D gene TRBD1, 6 bases. Trimming took 4 bases from V and 9 from J, leaving 16 bases between them. The germline gives CDR1 SNHLY, CDR2 FYNNEI. The CDR3 spans 14 residues. Full variable domain (remainder filled in from reference TRBV2 and TRBJ1-5): EPEVTQTPSHQVTQMGQEVILRCVPISNHLYFYWYRQILGQKVEFLVSFYNNEISEKSEIFDDQFSVERPDGSNFTLKIRSTKLEDSAMYFCASSGAGAIRPQHFGDGTRLSIL.

In the case of this clone: At one boundary the junction diverges from the germline segment, which might be a read error. This chain connects TRBV6-2 or TRBV6-3 to TRBJ2-7; 9 bases align to TRBD2. CDR1 and CDR2 (germline): MNHEY, SVGEGT. The CDR3 consists of 12 residues. The CDR3, as DNA: TGTGCCAGCAGTTACCGACTAGCGGATTCGTCCTTC. Residues: CASSYRLADSSF.

This sequence joins TRBV6-5 and TRBJ1-4; TRBD1 might be the D (5 bases). Trimming shortened V by 6 bases and J by 5 bases, and 13 bases separated the two germline ends. The CDR3 is 14 residues long. The germline V gene has CDR1 MNHEY and CDR2 SVGAGI. CDR3 sequence (DNA): TGTGCCAGCAGAGGGGAGGCGTACAATGAAAAACTGTTTTTT. Its protein is CASRGEAYNEKLFF.

V is TRBV10-3 and J is TRBJ2-1, with D tentatively TRBD1 (6 bases). From germline, CDR1 is ENHRY and CDR2 SYGVKD. Trimming took off 0 bases at V and 6 bases at J, with 15 bases between the two ends. The CDR3 totals 16 residues. The CDR3 sequence: CAISESRQGNPNEQFF. Written as DNA, the CDR3 is TGTGCCATCAGTGAGTCGAGGCAGGGGAATCCCAATGAGCAGTTCTTC.

The rearrangement joins TRBV28 to TRBJ2-1, with 7 nucleotides matching TRBD2. CDR1 is MDHEN and CDR2 is SYDVKM in the germline V gene. V shed 9 bases, J shed 0 bases, and the junction held 8 bases outside the gene matches. This CDR3 comprises 15 residues. The CDR3: CASNRGGSSYNEQFF. CDR3 DNA sequence: TGTGCCAGTAATAGGGGCGGGAGCTCCTACAATGAGCAGTTCTTC.

This clone was found a few times. J is TRBJ1-2 and V is TRBV6-4, with a tentative D call TRBD1 (6 bases). The CDR3 is 12 residues long. V was trimmed by 4 bases and J by 4 bases, leaving 7 bases between them. Germline loops: CDR1 MRHNA, CDR2 SNTAGT. CDR3 nucleotide sequence: TGTGCCAGCAGTGCACAGGGCTATGGCTACACCTTC. It yields the protein CASSAQGYGYTF.

This chain connects TRBV29-1 to TRBJ2-7; a possible D gene is TRBD1 (6 bases). The CDR3 totals 14 residues. Trimming stripped 4 bases from V and 5 bases from J, with 18 bases between. The germline CDR1 and CDR2 sequences are SQVTM and ANQGSEA. For the CDR3, the DNA is TGCAGCGTTGTCACGTACAGGGAAATTGACGAGCAGTACTTC. It encodes CSVVTYREIDEQYF.

This sequence joins TRBV7-2 and TRBJ2-7; TRBD1 might be the D (6 bases). V was shortened by 0 bases and J by 2 bases, with 14 bases between the two germline ends. The CDR3 consists of 16 residues. The germline V gene encodes CDR1 SGHTA and CDR2 FQGNSA. The CDR3 region is CASSLAGAGSAYEQYF. The CDR3 DNA reads TGTGCCAGCAGCTTAGCGGGGGCGGGCTCAGCCTACGAGCAGTACTTC.

The chain couples TRBV7-9 to TRBJ1-6; D perhaps matches TRBD1 (6 bases). Trimming cost V 5 bases and J 6 bases, with 14 bases left between them. The germline gives CDR1 SEHNR, CDR2 FQNEAQ (reference sequence). The CDR3 length is 15 residues. The chain's CDR3 is CASSKTDSLNSPLHF. CDR3 nucleotides: TGTGCCAGCAGCAAAACGGACAGCCTTAATTCACCCCTCCACTTT.

This chain links TRBV9 with TRBJ1-2; TRBD1 matches 9 bases. Per germline, CDR1 SGDLS and CDR2 YYNGEE. After removal of 4 bases from V and 4 bases from J, the junction contained 14 bases not matched to a gene. CDR3 size: 17 residues. CDR3 nucleotide sequence: TGTGCCAGCAGCATGCCCGGGACAGGGAAGTTGGGCTATGGCTACACCTTC. Its translation: CASSMPGTGKLGYGYTF. Full variable domain (outside the CDR3, taken from reference TRBV9 and TRBJ1-2): DSGVTQTPKHLITATGQRVTLRCSPRSGDLSVYWYQQSLDQGLQFLIQYYNGEERAKGNILERFSAQQFPDLHSELNLSSLELGDSALYFCASSMPGTGKLGYGYTFGSGTRLTVV.